What follows are 29 T cell receptor beta chains derived from one specimen sequenced in a study of OX40 agonist ivuxolimab in advanced cancers. Library preparation employed the immunoSEQ multiplex PCR assay. The source is immuneACCESS, and TCRdb retained only in-frame sequences with V and J called. Part of the clones is not carried over; for the studies checked, unresolved V genes explain less than half of this, and the remainder is unexplained. In this sample the table shows fewer than 70,000 clones, about 88% of which occur a single time. Clones ranked in the top ten supply 2.1% of the sample. The input for sequencing was CD4+ or CD8+ T cells sorted from blood, taken in a trial of the OX40 agonist ivuxolimab. These receptors came from an adult with an advanced solid tumor such as melanoma, head and neck, liver or kidney cancer.

The chain joins TRBV7-6 to TRBJ2-7; D possibly matches TRBD1 or TRBD2 (5 bases each). Trimming removed 2 bases from V and 1 base from J, with 9 bases in between. The CDR3 has 14 amino acids. The germline CDR1 and CDR2 sequences are SGHVS and FNYEAQ. The CDR3 DNA is TGTGCCAGCAGCTTATACGAGGGGTCCTACGAGCAGTACTTC. It codes for CASSLYEGSYEQYF.

The chain employs TRBV5-8 and TRBJ2-1; TRBD1 matches at 8 bases. V lost 1 base, J lost 8 bases, and 8 bases stayed unmatched. The CDR3 length is 15 residues. Germline lookup yields CDR1 SGHTS and CDR2 YDEGEE. DNA for the CDR3: TGTGCCAGCAGCTTGAGGAACAGGGGGTGGGATGAGCAGTTCTTC. Translation: CASSLRNRGWDEQFF.

The V gene is TRBV6-5, the J gene TRBJ1-6; TRBD1 matches at 8 bases. The CDR3 sequence is 12 residues long. V lost 8 bases, J lost 6 bases, and 0 bases stayed unmatched. Germline loops: CDR1 MNHEY, CDR2 SVGAGI. CDR3 DNA: TGTGCCAGCGGACAGGGTAATTCACCCCTCCACTTT. Translation gives CASGQGNSPLHF.

This rearrangement joins TRBV28 to TRBJ2-7; unclear D gene. CDR3 length: 15 residues. Trimming left V 7 bases short and J 2 bases short, with 18 bases between. Looked up from germline, CDR1 is MDHEN and CDR2 is SYDVKM. CDR3 region: CASTTRSPFPYEQYF. DNA of the CDR3: TGTGCCAGCACCACCCGATCTCCCTTTCCCTACGAGCAGTACTTC.

This chain joins TRBV5-6 and TRBJ2-7; 9 positions agree with TRBD1. CDR3 size: 16 residues. Germline-derived CDR1 and CDR2 are SGHDT and YYEEEE. V dropped 2 bases and J dropped 5; count of bases not matched to a gene: 11. The chain's CDR3 is CASSFMGQGIIHEQYF. DNA of the CDR3: TGTGCCAGCAGCTTCATGGGACAGGGTATAATCCACGAGCAGTACTTC.

The sample holds one count of this clone. The chain is built from TRBV7-6 and TRBJ2-5; D gene uncertain. This CDR3 is 13 amino acids long. The germline V and J ends were trimmed by 4 bases and 4 bases, with 10 bases remaining between them. Germline V gene lookup returns CDR1 SGHVS and CDR2 FNYEAQ. The CDR3 loop reads CASSYTVVETQYF. Here the CDR3 DNA reads TGTGCCAGCAGCTATACAGTCGTAGAGACCCAGTACTTC.

This clone occurred once. The chain joins TRBV7-2 to TRBJ1-1; D is unclear. The V gene's germline CDR1 is SGHTA and CDR2 FQGNSA. V was trimmed by 5 bases and J by 0 bases, leaving 13 bases between them. This CDR3 region has 15 residues. The CDR3 here is CASSQMATMNTEAFF. CDR3 nucleotide sequence: TGTGCCAGCAGCCAGATGGCGACTATGAACACTGAAGCTTTCTTT.

This clone was seen more than once but under ten times. The rearrangement uses TRBV18 and TRBJ2-7; a possible D gene is TRBD2 (7 bases). Trimming removed 6 bases at V and 6 bases at J, with 15 bases between. The CDR3 totals 13 residues. CDR1 KGHSH and CDR2 LQKENI come from the germline V gene. CDR3 nucleotides: TGTGCCAGCTCCCGCGGGGGCGGGGCCGAGCAGTACTTC. It yields the protein CASSRGGGAEQYF. Looking up the rest from reference TRBV18 and TRBJ2-7 gives the full variable domain: NAGVMQNPRHLVRRRGQEARLRCSPMKGHSHVYWYRQLPEEGLKFMVYLQKENIIDESGMPKERFSAEFPKEGPSILRIQQVVRGDSAAYFCASSRGGGAEQYFGPGTRLTVT.

The J gene is TRBJ2-7, the V gene TRBV5-6; D possibly corresponds to TRBD2 (5 bases). V dropped 0 bases and J dropped 8 bases, with 12 bases sitting between them. Germline V lookup: CDR1 SGHDT, CDR2 YYEEEE. The CDR3 is 13 amino acids. CDR3: CASSLGRTQKQYF. The CDR3 coding sequence is TGTGCCAGCAGCTTGGGACGGACTCAAAAGCAGTACTTC.

This clone appeared a few times. V gene TRBV30 combines with J gene TRBJ1-5, with D unclear. Trimming shortened V by 5 bases and J by 11 bases, and 13 bases separated the two germline ends. The CDR3 loop spans 11 amino acids. The germline V gene has CDR1 GTSNPN and CDR2 SVGIG (reference sequence). For the CDR3, the DNA is TGTGCCTGGTCCGGCCCAGAGGCCCAGCATTTT. Translation gives CAWSGPEAQHF.

This chain connects TRBV6-5 to TRBJ2-7, with D perhaps TRBD2 (5 bases). The CDR3 is made up of 12 amino acids. Germline assignment: CDR1 MNHEY and CDR2 SVGAGI. V was trimmed by 5 bases and J by 7 bases, leaving 12 bases between them. CDR3 DNA: TGTGCCAGCAGTAAGGGAGCACGGGAGCAGTACTTC. Translation: CASSKGAREQYF.

A note on this clone: One end of the junction varies from germline; a read error may be responsible. The chain carries TRBV18 and TRBJ2-2, with 8 bases identical to TRBD2. Germline V gene data show CDR1 as KGHSH and CDR2 as LQKENI. The CDR3 is made up of 14 amino acids. CDR3 nucleotides: TGTGCCAGCACACCGGGACTAGAGACCGGGGAGCTGTTTTTT. Translating it yields CASTPGLETGELFF.

The V gene is TRBV10-3, the J gene TRBJ1-6; D may be TRBD1 (5 bases). With 6 bases removed from V and 4 bases from J, the gap between germline ends came to 10 bases. This CDR3 has 14 amino acids. Germline CDR1 ENHRY, CDR2 SYGVKD. Here the CDR3 DNA reads TGTGCCATCAGGCCGACAGAGTATAATTCACCCCTCCACTTT. Translated: CAIRPTEYNSPLHF.

A remark on this clone: The junction departs from the called germline gene at one end, perhaps through a read error. V usage is TRBV6-6 and J usage is TRBJ1-3, with D perhaps matching TRBD1 (5 bases). This CDR3 has 14 amino acids. Germline CDR1 reads MNHNY; CDR2 reads SVGAGI (reference sequence). The DNA of the CDR3 is TGTGCCAGCACTTACAGGACCTTGCGGGACACCATATATTTT. Protein: CASTYRTLRDTIYF.

This clone was detected once. The chain couples TRBV7-8 to TRBJ2-7; D is unclear. The CDR3 length is 13 residues. The germline V gene has CDR1 SGHVS and CDR2 FQNEAQ. Trimming left V 2 bases short and J 6 bases short, with 11 bases between. CDR3 in DNA: TGTGCCAGCAGCTTATATTTTCAGTCCGAGCAGTACTTC. Residues: CASSLYFQSEQYF.

This chain links TRBV7-9 with TRBJ2-1; 9 nucleotides align to TRBD1. CDR3 length equals 13 residues. In germline, CDR1 is SEHNR, CDR2 FQNEAQ (reference sequence). J gave up 8 bases and V 9 bases, and 8 bases lay outside the gene matches. CDR3 sequence reads: CASDGTGYHEQFF. The CDR3 DNA sequence: TGTGCCAGTGACGGGACAGGGTACCATGAGCAGTTCTTC.

This chain's CDR3 is CASREIPDREISGANVLTF. The CDR3 bases are TGTGCCAGCAGGGAGATTCCGGACAGGGAGATCTCTGGGGCCAACGTCCTGACTTTC. The genes are TRBV6-4 and TRBJ2-6, with 8 bases lining up with TRBD1. The CDR3 contains 19 residues. The V gene's germline CDR1 is MRHNA and CDR2 SNTAGT. V shed 6 bases and J 0 bases; nucleotides not matched to a gene: 13.

The chain combines TRBV4-2 with TRBJ2-3; 9 bases match TRBD2. The CDR3 is 16 residues long. Germline CDR1 reads LGHNA; CDR2 reads YNFKEQ. V lost 1 base and J lost 8; bases outside the gene matches: 10. CDR3 loop: CASSQATRGGAGTQYF. CDR3 DNA sequence: TGTGCCAGCAGCCAAGCCACCCGCGGGGGGGCGGGTACGCAGTATTTT.

V gene TRBV18 combines with J gene TRBJ2-5; 7 bases are shared with TRBD1. V trimming: 6 bases; J trimming: 1 base; junction bases outside the gene matches: 2. Germline CDR1 and CDR2: KGHSH and LQKENI. The CDR3 has 13 amino acids. CDR3 nucleotides: TGTGCCAGCTCTCGGGACAGCCAAGAGACCCAGTACTTC. Amino acid sequence: CASSRDSQETQYF.

The V call is TRBV30, the J call TRBJ2-7; either TRBD1 or TRBD2 may supply D (5 bases each). Trimming stripped 2 bases from V and 2 bases from J, with 10 bases between. This CDR3 is 13 amino acids long. Per the germline V gene, CDR1 is GTSNPN and CDR2 is SVGIG (reference sequence). The DNA of the CDR3 is TGTGCCTGGAGTTGGGACCCAACCTACGAGCAGTACTTC. Protein: CAWSWDPTYEQYF.

This clone was seen more than once but under ten times. The J gene is TRBJ1-2, the V gene TRBV5-4; maybe TRBD1 (5 bases). Germline assignment: CDR1 SGHNT and CDR2 YYREEE (reference sequence). Trimming took 0 bases from V and 8 from J, leaving 11 bases between them. This CDR3 comprises 13 residues. For the CDR3, the DNA is TGTGCCAGCAGCTTGGCCGCAGGGCTAGGCTACACCTTC. Amino acids: CASSLAAGLGYTF.

This chain joins TRBV2 and TRBJ1-3; D not certain. The ends were cut back, 3 bases at V and 0 bases at J, with 18 bases in the middle. Germline values: CDR1 SNHLY, CDR2 FYNNEI. This CDR3 contains 18 residues. The CDR3 region is CASSDLAGGGPSGNTIYF. The CDR3 region has the DNA TGTGCCAGCAGTGATCTTGCGGGAGGCGGCCCCTCTGGAAACACCATATATTTT.

This chain joins TRBV2 and TRBJ2-3, with a weak D call TRBD2 (6 bases). Trimming cost V 5 bases and J 5 bases, with 11 bases left between them. CDR1 SNHLY and CDR2 FYNNEI come from the germline V gene. The CDR3 is 13 amino acids. CDR3 sequence reads: CASSRPGVDTQYF. The CDR3, as DNA: TGTGCCAGCAGTCGCCCGGGGGTAGATACGCAGTATTTT.

The chain employs TRBV7-9 and TRBJ2-7; D is perhaps TRBD1 (5 bases). Trimming removed 7 bases from V and 1 base from J, with 11 bases in between. CDR1 and CDR2 from the germline V gene are SEHNR and FQNEAQ (reference sequence). The CDR3 is 13 residues long. The CDR3 DNA follows: TGTGCCAGCACCACGGACACTTCCTACGAGCAGTACTTC. Translated, it gives CASTTDTSYEQYF.

The chain joins TRBV6-5 to TRBJ1-3; TRBD1 is a possible D gene (5 bases). The CDR3 spans 14 residues. The V gene's germline CDR1 is MNHEY and CDR2 SVGAGI. V lost 6 bases and J lost 0, with 9 bases in between. The CDR3 sequence: CASRLGGSGNTIYF. CDR3 DNA sequence: TGTGCCAGCAGGCTGGGGGGCTCTGGAAACACCATATATTTT.

The V and J genes are TRBV5-1 and TRBJ2-2, with TRBD1 as a possible D gene (6 bases). The CDR3 has 13 amino acids. V lost 1 base and J 6 bases, leaving 7 bases between the germline ends. Germline assignment: CDR1 SGHRS and CDR2 YFSETQ. CDR3 sequence (DNA): TGCGCCAGCAGCTTGACAGGGTCCGGGGAGCTGTTTTTT. Translation gives CASSLTGSGELFF.

This clone was counted between two and nine times. This sequence joins TRBV21-1 and TRBJ2-7; the table's D call of TRBD2 was not tested on the DNA. TRBV21-1 is given as a pseudogene. The CDR3 covers 12 residues. CDR3 DNA: TGTGCCAGCAGCAAAGGGGCGGGAGAGCAGTACTTC. This codes for CASSKGAGEQYF.

This chain links TRBV5-4 with TRBJ1-4, with 8 bases aligning to TRBD1. CDR1 SGHNT and CDR2 YYREEE come from the germline V gene (reference sequence). The junction had 6 bases not matched to a gene; V was cut back by 9 bases and J by 5 bases. The CDR3 length is 13 residues. Here the CDR3 DNA reads TGTGCCACCCAGGGGGCGCAGAATGAAAAACTGTTTTTT. The encoded protein is CATQGAQNEKLFF.

This clone was seen once. The chain links TRBV6-5 to TRBJ1-1; D remains unclear. V lost 6 bases, J lost 5 bases, and 19 bases lay in between. The germline CDR1 and CDR2 sequences are MNHEY and SVGAGI. The CDR3 length is 15 residues. CDR3 amino acids: CASRGLKGSRTEAFF. The CDR3 DNA reads as TGTGCCAGCAGAGGGTTGAAGGGCAGTAGAACTGAAGCTTTCTTT.